One and the same sample provided the 10 T cell receptor beta chains below, sequenced in a study of blood T cells in healthy people across ages. A J-beta primer mix and a sample-barcoded 5' primer were used in a second PCR of roughly 6 to 12 cycles. TCRdb fed the 5' RACE reads into MiXCR, producing one record per CDR3 protein. Here the sample spans 650,000 to 900,000 distinct CDR3 sequences, 60% to 80% being singletons. The sample comprised blood. Receptor source: a man aged 30-40 years in good health.

This chain joins TRBV13 and TRBJ2-7; 7 positions match TRBD1. J lost 5 bases, V lost 5 bases, and 15 bases had no gene match. The CDR3 consists of 16 residues. The germline CDR1 and CDR2 sequences are PRHDT and FYEKMQ (reference sequence). The CDR3 nucleotides are TGTGCCAGCAGCCCAGGGGGTCAGGGATTAGTCCACGAGCAGTACTTC. It codes for CASSPGGQGLVHEQYF.

Comments on this clonotype: At one end the junction does not follow the germline gene, possibly because of a read error. The chain couples TRBV7-2 to TRBJ2-1, with 11 nucleotides matching TRBD2. Germline V gene sequence: CDR1 SGHTA, CDR2 FQGNSA. The CDR3 covers 17 residues. The DNA of the CDR3 is TGTGCCAGCAGCTTCTTGGGACTAGCGGTGACCTACAATGAGCGGTTCTTC. It encodes CASSFLGLAVTYNERFF.

CDR3 bases: TGTGCCATCAGGAGGACTAGCGGGGTCTCCTACGAGCAGTACTTC. Its translation: CAIRRTSGVSYEQYF. The genes are TRBV10-3 and TRBJ2-7, with TRBD2 matching 12 bases. Trimming removed 6 bases from V and 0 bases from J; junction bases left unmatched: 3. The CDR3 totals 15 residues. The germline CDR1 and CDR2 sequences are ENHRY and SYGVKD.

This clonotype was detected only a few times. The V call is TRBV7-8, the J call TRBJ1-6, with D unresolved. V lost 1 base and J 6 bases, leaving 13 bases between the germline ends. Germline V CDR1 and CDR2: SGHVS, FQNEAQ. The CDR3 extends over 16 amino acids. The CDR3 DNA is TGTGCCAGCAGCTTAGTAGGAGGCTTAGCTAATTCACCCCTCCACTTT. The encoded protein is CASSLVGGLANSPLHF. The entire variable domain, with the rest obtained from reference TRBV7-8 and TRBJ1-6, is as follows: GAGVSQSPRYKVAKRGQDVALRCDPISGHVSLFWYQQALGQGPEFLTYFQNEAQLDKSGLPSDRFFAERPEGSVSTLKIQRTQQEDSAVYLCASSLVGGLANSPLHFGNGTRLTVT.

This clonotype was observed at least ten times. The chain has TRBV4-3 and TRBJ2-7; D is possibly TRBD2 (5 bases). V lost 1 base to trimming and J lost 2 bases, with 9 bases between them. Germline assignment: CDR1 LGHNA and CDR2 YSLEER. This CDR3 has 14 amino acids. The CDR3 DNA follows: TGCGCCAGCAGCCAAGTTCGGGGTCCCTACGAGCAGTACTTC. It is translated as CASSQVRGPYEQYF.

V is TRBV9 and J is TRBJ2-2; D is possibly TRBD1 (6 bases). CDR3 length equals 16 residues. Trimming removed 3 bases from V and 8 bases from J, with 20 bases in between. Per the germline V gene, CDR1 is SGDLS and CDR2 is YYNGEE. The CDR3 DNA is TGTGCCAGCAGCGCACAACAGGGTGTCGGGTTGGGGGAGCTGTTTTTT. Residues: CASSAQQGVGLGELFF.

V and J are TRBV7-2 and TRBJ2-4; possible D gene TRBD2, 6 bases. There are 14 residues in the CDR3. V was pared by 5 bases and J by 13 bases, with 21 bases between. CDR1 and CDR2 (germline): SGHTA, FQGNSA. CDR3 nucleotide sequence: TGTGCCAGCAGCCCCTGCCAGAACTCGGGGGAGCAGTACTTC. Amino acid sequence: CASSPCQNSGEQYF.

The V gene is TRBV7-2, the J gene TRBJ1-5, with 7 bases identical to TRBD1. The V and J ends lost 3 bases and 2 bases, in that order; junction bases with no gene match: 16. Germline CDR1 SGHTA, CDR2 FQGNSA. The CDR3 is 19 amino acids. The CDR3 nucleotides read TGTGCCAGCAGCTTCATTGGAATCAGGGGGTGGTTTGGCAATCAGCCCCAGCATTTT. This gives the protein CASSFIGIRGWFGNQPQHF.

The J gene is TRBJ2-5, the V gene TRBV12-3 or TRBV12-4; D could derive from TRBD1 or TRBD2 (5 bases each). V lost 6 bases, J lost 2 bases, and 13 bases lay in between. CDR3 length equals 14 residues. The CDR3 region has the DNA TGTGCCAGCAGATACCGGGGCCTACAAGAGACCCAGTACTTC. Its translation is CASRYRGLQETQYF.

The table lists this clonotype with a count of one. This chain uses TRBV4-2 with TRBJ1-1; D is perhaps TRBD1 (5 bases). There are 17 residues in the CDR3. V lost 0 bases, J lost 3 bases, and 17 bases lay in between. Germline CDR1 reads LGHNA; CDR2 reads YNFKEQ. The CDR3 spells CASSQDGGAESHTEAFF. For the CDR3, the DNA is TGTGCCAGCAGCCAAGATGGCGGGGCGGAAAGTCACACTGAAGCTTTCTTT.